The sequence of this T cell receptor (beta chain) was determined in a study of T cells in localized non-small cell lung cancer. Trimming cost V 5 bases and J 0 bases, with 11 bases left between them. CDR1 is MDHEN and CDR2 is SYDVKM in the germline V gene. The CDR3 is made up of 15 amino acids. Using immunoSEQ multiplex PCR, the repertoire was profiled, and TCRdb retains in-frame clones only, with some absent. Seen here are roughly 71,000 clones, roughly nine tenths observed once, and the top ten hold 20% to 25%. This clone appeared a few times. This sequence was found in a male donor at least 60 years old with stage III squamous cell lung carcinoma. Material: peripheral blood, obtained before any cancer treatment. V usage is TRBV28 and J usage is TRBJ2-1; perhaps TRBD1 as D (6 bases). The CDR3 DNA reads as TGTGCCAGCAGTGATAGGGGGATCTCCTACAATGAGCAGTTCTTC. Its translation: CASSDRGISYNEQFF.